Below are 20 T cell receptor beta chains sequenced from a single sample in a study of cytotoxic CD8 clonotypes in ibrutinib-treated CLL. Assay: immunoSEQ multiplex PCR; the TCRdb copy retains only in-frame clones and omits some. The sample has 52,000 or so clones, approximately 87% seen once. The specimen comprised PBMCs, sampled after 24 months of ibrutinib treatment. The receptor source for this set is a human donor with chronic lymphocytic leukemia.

CDR3 sequence reads: CASSIEPPRSSYNEQFF. The CDR3 DNA is TGTGCCAGTAGTATAGAGCCACCCCGGAGCTCCTACAATGAGCAGTTCTTC. This chain uses TRBV19 with TRBJ2-1; D is unresolved. CDR1 and CDR2 (germline): LNHDA, SQIVND (reference sequence). Trimming took off 0 bases at V and 0 bases at J, with 12 bases between the two ends. The CDR3 is 17 amino acids.

CDR3 region: CASSGPRTSAGGYGYTF. CDR3 bases: TGTGCCAGCTCAGGACCACGAACAAGTGCAGGGGGCTATGGCTACACCTTC. J is TRBJ1-2 and V is TRBV18, with 7 bases identical to TRBD1. The J segment lost 4 bases and the V segment lost 5 bases, leaving 16 bases of the junction unmatched. The germline CDR1 and CDR2 sequences are KGHSH and LQKENI. The CDR3 extends over 17 amino acids.

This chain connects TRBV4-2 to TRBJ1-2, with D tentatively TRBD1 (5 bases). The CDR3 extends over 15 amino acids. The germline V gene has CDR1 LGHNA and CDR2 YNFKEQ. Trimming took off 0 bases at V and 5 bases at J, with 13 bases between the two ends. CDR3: CASSQDGRATYGYTF. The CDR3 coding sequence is TGTGCCAGCAGCCAAGACGGCAGGGCTACTTATGGCTACACCTTC.

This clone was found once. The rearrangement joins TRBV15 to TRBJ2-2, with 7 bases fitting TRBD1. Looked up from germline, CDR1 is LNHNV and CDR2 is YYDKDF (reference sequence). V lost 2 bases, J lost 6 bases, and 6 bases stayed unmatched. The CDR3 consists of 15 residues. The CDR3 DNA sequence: TGTGCCACCAGCAGATCCAACAGGGGTCCCGGGGAGCTGTTTTTT. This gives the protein CATSRSNRGPGELFF.

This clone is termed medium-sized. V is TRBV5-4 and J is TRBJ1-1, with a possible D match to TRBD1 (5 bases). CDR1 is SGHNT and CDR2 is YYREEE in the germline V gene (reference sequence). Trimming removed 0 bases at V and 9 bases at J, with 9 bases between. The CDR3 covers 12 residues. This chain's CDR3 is CASSLVGAQAFF. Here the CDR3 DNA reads TGTGCCAGCAGCTTGGTCGGGGCGCAAGCTTTCTTT.

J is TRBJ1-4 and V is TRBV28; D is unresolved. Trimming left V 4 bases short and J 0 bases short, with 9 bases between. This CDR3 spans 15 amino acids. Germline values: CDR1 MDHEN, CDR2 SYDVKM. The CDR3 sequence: CASSSPHATNEKLFF. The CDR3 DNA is TGTGCCAGCAGTTCCCCTCATGCAACTAATGAAAAACTGTTTTTT.

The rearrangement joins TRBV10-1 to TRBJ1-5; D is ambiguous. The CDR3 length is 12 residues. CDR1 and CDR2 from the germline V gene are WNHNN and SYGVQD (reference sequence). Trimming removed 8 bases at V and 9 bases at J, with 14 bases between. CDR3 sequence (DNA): TGCGCCAGCGGAGAAGCAGGCCGGCCCCAGCATTTT. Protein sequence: CASGEAGRPQHF.

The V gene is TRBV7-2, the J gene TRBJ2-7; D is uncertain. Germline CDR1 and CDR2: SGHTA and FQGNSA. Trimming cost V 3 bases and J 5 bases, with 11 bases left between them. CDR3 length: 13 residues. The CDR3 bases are TGTGCCAGCAGCTTCCGGCGATACGACGAGCAGTACTTC. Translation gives CASSFRRYDEQYF.

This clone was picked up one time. In DNA form, the CDR3 reads TGCGCCAGCAGCTTGGCCTTGGGACAGGGCTTCACTGAAGCTTTCTTT. Translation: CASSLALGQGFTEAFF. This chain links TRBV5-1 with TRBJ1-1; 9 positions match TRBD1. The CDR3 totals 16 residues. Losses at the gene ends were 0 bases for V and 4 bases for J; bases not matched to a gene: 7. Germline V gives CDR1 SGHRS, CDR2 YFSETQ.

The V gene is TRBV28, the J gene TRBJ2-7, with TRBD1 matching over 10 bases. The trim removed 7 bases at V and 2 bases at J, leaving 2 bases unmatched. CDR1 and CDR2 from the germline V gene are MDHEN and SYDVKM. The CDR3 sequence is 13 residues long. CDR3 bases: TGTGCCAGCAAGGGACAGGGGCCCTACGAGCAGTACTTC. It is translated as CASKGQGPYEQYF.

CDR3 sequence (DNA): TGTGCCAGCAGCCAAGTGGGACAAATGAACACTGAAGCTTTCTTT. Protein product: CASSQVGQMNTEAFF. The chain recombines TRBV14 with TRBJ1-1, with a tentative D call TRBD1 (6 bases). V was clipped by 1 base and J by 0 bases, with 9 bases between them. Germline V lookup: CDR1 SGHDN, CDR2 FVKESK. CDR3 length equals 15 residues.

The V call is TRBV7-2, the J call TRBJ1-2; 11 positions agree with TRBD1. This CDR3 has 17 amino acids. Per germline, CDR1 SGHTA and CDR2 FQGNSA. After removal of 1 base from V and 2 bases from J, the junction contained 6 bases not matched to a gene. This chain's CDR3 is CASSLEDRGLGNYGYTF. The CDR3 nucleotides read TGTGCCAGCAGCTTAGAGGACAGGGGGCTGGGGAACTATGGCTACACCTTC.

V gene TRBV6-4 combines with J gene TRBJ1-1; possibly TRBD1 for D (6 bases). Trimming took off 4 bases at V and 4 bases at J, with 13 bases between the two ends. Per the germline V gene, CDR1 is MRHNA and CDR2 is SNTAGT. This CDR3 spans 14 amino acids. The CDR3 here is CASSVEGGFTEAFF. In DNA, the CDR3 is TGTGCCAGCAGTGTGGAGGGGGGGTTCACTGAAGCTTTCTTT.

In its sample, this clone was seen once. The CDR3 region has the DNA TGTGCCAGCACCACGTCTCCCGGGGAGCTGTTTTTT. It codes for CASTTSPGELFF. This chain connects TRBV6-1 to TRBJ2-2; D gene uncertain. V lost 7 bases to trimming and J lost 6 bases, with 9 bases between them. Germline loops: CDR1 MNHNS, CDR2 SASEGT. The CDR3 contains 12 residues.

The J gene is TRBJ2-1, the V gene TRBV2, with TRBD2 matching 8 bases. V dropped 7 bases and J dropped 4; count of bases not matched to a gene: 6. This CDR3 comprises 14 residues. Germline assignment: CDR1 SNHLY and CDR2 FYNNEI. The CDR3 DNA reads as TGTGCCAGCAACCCTGGACTAGCTTACAATGAGCAGTTCTTC. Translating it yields CASNPGLAYNEQFF.

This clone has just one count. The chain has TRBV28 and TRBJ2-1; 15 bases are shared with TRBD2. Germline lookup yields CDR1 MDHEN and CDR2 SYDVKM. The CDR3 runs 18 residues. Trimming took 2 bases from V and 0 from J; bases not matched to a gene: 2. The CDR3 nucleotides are TGTGCCAGCAGTTTAGGGACTAGCGGGAGGAGCTCCTACAATGAGCAGTTCTTC. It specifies CASSLGTSGRSSYNEQFF.

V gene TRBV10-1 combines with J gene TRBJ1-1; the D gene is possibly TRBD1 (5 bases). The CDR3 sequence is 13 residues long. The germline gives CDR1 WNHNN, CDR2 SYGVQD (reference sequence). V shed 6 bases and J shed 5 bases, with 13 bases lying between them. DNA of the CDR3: TGCGCCAGCAGGCAGGGCCCGGAAACTGAAGCTTTCTTT. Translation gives CASRQGPETEAFF.

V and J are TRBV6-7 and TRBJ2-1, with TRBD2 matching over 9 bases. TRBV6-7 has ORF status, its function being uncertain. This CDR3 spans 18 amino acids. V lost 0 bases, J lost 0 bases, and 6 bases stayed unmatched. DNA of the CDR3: TGTGCCAGCAGTTACTCGTGCTTTAGCGGGAGCTCCTACAATGAGCAGTTCTTC. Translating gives CASSYSCFSGSSYNEQFF.

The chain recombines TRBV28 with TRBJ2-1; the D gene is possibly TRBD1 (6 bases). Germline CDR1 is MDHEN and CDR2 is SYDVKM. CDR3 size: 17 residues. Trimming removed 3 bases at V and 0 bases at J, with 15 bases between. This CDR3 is CASSFPIRGSSYNEQFF. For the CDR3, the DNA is TGTGCCAGCAGTTTCCCTATTAGGGGGAGCTCCTACAATGAGCAGTTCTTC.

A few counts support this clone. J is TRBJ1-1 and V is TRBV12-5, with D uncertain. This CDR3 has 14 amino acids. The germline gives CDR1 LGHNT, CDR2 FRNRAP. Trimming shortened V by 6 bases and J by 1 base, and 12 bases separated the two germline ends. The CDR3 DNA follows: TGTGCTAGTGGCCTAGGGCCAGCGAACACTGAAGCTTTCTTT. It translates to CASGLGPANTEAFF.